These 28 T cell receptor beta chains share one sample of origin, sequenced in a study of T cells in Graves' hyperthyroidism and ophthalmopathy. Template material for amplifying TCR beta CDR3 regions consisted of RNA transcripts. The TCR CDR3 was amplified in a first-round RT-PCR using the HTBI primer set. One entry per CDR3 protein results from TCRdb running MiXCR on the multiplex PCR reads. This table has hundreds of thousands of distinct CDR3 sequences, about 15% appearing once. Sequenced input: blood. The receptor source for this set is a woman younger than 45 with Graves' hyperthyroidism that later progressed to Graves' ophthalmopathy.

Ten or more counts support this clonotype. The rearrangement uses TRBV24-1 and TRBJ2-3, with D possibly matching TRBD2 (5 bases). The CDR3 covers 15 residues. V lost 6 bases, J lost 0 bases, and 12 bases lay in between. Germline V gene lookup returns CDR1 KGHDR and CDR2 SFDVKD. The CDR3 DNA is TGTGCCACCAGTCGGAGCGGAACTAGCACAGATACGCAGTATTTT. It yields the protein CATSRSGTSTDTQYF.

Many counts were recorded for this clonotype. The chain couples TRBV11-3 to TRBJ1-3; 7 nucleotides align to TRBD1. The CDR3 is made up of 14 amino acids. V gave up 5 bases and J gave up 3 bases; unmatched junction bases: 4. The germline V gene has CDR1 SGHNT and CDR2 YENEEA. CDR3 in amino acids: CASSPGTVGNTIYF. The CDR3, as DNA: TGTGCCAGCAGCCCTGGGACAGTTGGAAACACCATATATTTT.

The gene calls are TRBV5-1 and TRBJ2-7; TRBD1 or TRBD2 may be the D gene (5 bases each). In germline, CDR1 is SGHRS, CDR2 YFSETQ. V lost 5 bases and J 5 bases, leaving 14 bases between the germline ends. The length of the CDR3 is 13 residues. CDR3 sequence: CASRGTGLHEQYF. In DNA form, the CDR3 reads TGCGCCAGCAGAGGCACGGGGCTCCACGAGCAGTACTTC.

In this sample, this clonotype turned up many times. This chain links TRBV5-1 with TRBJ2-2, with 14 nucleotides matching TRBD2. V was clipped by 4 bases and J by 5 bases; unmatched bases: 7. Germline V CDR1 and CDR2: SGHRS, YFSETQ. The CDR3 contains 17 residues. The CDR3 bases are TGCGCCAGCAGCCTGGGACTAGCGGGAGATGGGACCGGGGAGCTGTTTTTT. Translated, it gives CASSLGLAGDGTGELFF.

The chain employs TRBV12-3 or TRBV12-4 and TRBJ2-1; no clear D. This CDR3 has 12 amino acids. Trimming stripped 3 bases from V and 7 bases from J, with 7 bases between. CDR3 protein: CASSFIPNEQFF. CDR3 DNA sequence: TGTGCCAGCAGTTTTATCCCTAATGAGCAGTTCTTC.

Remarks on this clonotype: A much larger clone is a single base away; this may be a read error. The rearrangement uses TRBV15 and TRBJ2-1; D is perhaps TRBD2 (5 bases). Germline V CDR1 and CDR2: LNHNV, YYDKDF (reference sequence). This CDR3 region has 16 residues. The CDR3 nucleotides are TGTGCCACCAGCAGAGATTCGGGATACTCCTACAGTGAGCAGTTCTTC. Translated, it gives CATSRDSGYSYSEQFF.

This clonotype appeared many times. This chain connects TRBV18 to TRBJ1-1; D unresolved. The germline CDR1 and CDR2 sequences are KGHSH and LQKENI. Deletions cut 1 base from V and 10 bases from J, with 16 bases between. The CDR3 sequence is 14 residues long. Here the CDR3 DNA reads TGTGCCAGCTCACCACGCGACGCTCCCCCGGGAGCTTTCTTT. It specifies CASSPRDAPPGAFF. Looking up the rest from reference TRBV18 and TRBJ1-1 gives the full variable domain: NAGVMQNPRHLVRRRGQEARLRCSPMKGHSHVYWYRQLPEEGLKFMVYLQKENIIDESGMPKERFSAEFPKEGPSILRIQQVVRGDSAAYFCASSPRDAPPGAFFGQGTRLTVV.

The chain carries TRBV27 and TRBJ1-2, with no clear D. Looked up from germline, CDR1 is MNHEY and CDR2 is SMNVEV (reference sequence). This CDR3 has 16 amino acids. Trimming removed 4 bases from V and 5 bases from J, with 20 bases in between. The chain's CDR3 is CASSYFQEGVRYGYTF. DNA for the CDR3: TGTGCCAGCAGTTATTTTCAGGAGGGAGTGCGATATGGCTACACCTTC.

Ten or more counts support this clonotype. The rearrangement uses TRBV9 and TRBJ1-1, with 7 nucleotides matching TRBD1. Germline CDR1 is SGDLS and CDR2 is YYNGEE. The CDR3 spans 16 residues. V shed 4 bases, J shed 5 bases, and the junction held 14 bases outside the gene matches. CDR3 coding DNA: TGTGCCAGCAGCATAGCCATCACAGGGGTGGGGACTGAAGCTTTCTTT. Amino acid sequence: CASSIAITGVGTEAFF.

This clonotype came up many times. The V and J genes are TRBV18 and TRBJ2-5; a possible D gene is TRBD2 (5 bases). Trimming took off 6 bases at V and 4 bases at J, with 12 bases between the two ends. The CDR3 totals 13 residues. CDR1 and CDR2 (germline): KGHSH, LQKENI. As DNA, the CDR3 is TGTGCCAGCTCGGAGGCTGGTGGAGAGACCCAGTACTTC. Protein sequence: CASSEAGGETQYF.

The genes are TRBV20-1 and TRBJ2-1, with D perhaps matching TRBD2 (5 bases). Germline V gene sequence: CDR1 DFQATT, CDR2 SNEGSKA (reference sequence). The CDR3 extends over 16 amino acids. The germline V and J ends were trimmed by 5 bases and 3 bases, with 20 bases remaining between them. DNA of the CDR3: TGCAGTGCTCTAGATGTCGAGGGCCCGAGCTACAATGAGCAGTTCTTC. Its protein product is CSALDVEGPSYNEQFF.

This rearrangement joins TRBV27 to TRBJ1-5, with D tentatively TRBD1 (5 bases). The CDR3 is made up of 14 amino acids. CDR1 is MNHEY and CDR2 is SMNVEV in the germline V gene (reference sequence). V was shortened by 5 bases and J by 3 bases, with 11 bases between the two germline ends. CDR3 region: CASSQGDHNQPQHF. In DNA, the CDR3 is TGTGCCAGCAGTCAAGGGGACCACAATCAGCCCCAGCATTTT.

Remarks on this clonotype: A much more abundant neighbour one base away suggests this may be a read error. The conserved phenylalanine or tryptophan is not found at the CDR3 terminus, so this likely reflects a read error. V is TRBV12-3 or TRBV12-4 and J is TRBJ1-1, with a weak D call TRBD1 (5 bases). This CDR3 contains 15 residues. Trimming shortened V by 7 bases and J by 4 bases, and 19 bases separated the two germline ends. The CDR3 bases are TGTGCCAGCACCGCCGGAGAAGGGGAGGTCACTGAAGCTTTCATT. It specifies CASTAGEGEVTEAFI.

This clonotype was counted ten times or more. This chain links TRBV28 with TRBJ2-4; a possible D gene is TRBD1 (6 bases). The germline V and J ends were trimmed by 3 bases and 2 bases, with 11 bases remaining between them. This CDR3 has 15 residues. The germline V gene has CDR1 MDHEN and CDR2 SYDVKM. The CDR3 protein is CASSFRGNPKNIQYF. The DNA of the CDR3 is TGTGCCAGCAGTTTCAGGGGTAATCCCAAAAACATTCAGTACTTC.

This clonotype was seen a handful of times. The genes are TRBV5-1 and TRBJ2-3; D is undetermined. This CDR3 has 15 amino acids. V was cut by 2 bases and J by 0 bases, with 10 bases left in between. Germline lookup yields CDR1 SGHRS and CDR2 YFSETQ. CDR3 in DNA: TGCGCCAGCAGCTTCCGACGCGTTAGCACAGATACGCAGTATTTT. It specifies CASSFRRVSTDTQYF.

This clonotype was counted at least ten times. V is TRBV2 and J is TRBJ1-1, with D perhaps TRBD1 (6 bases). The V gene lost 6 bases and the J gene lost 11 bases, with 22 bases spanning the gap. From germline, CDR1 is SNHLY and CDR2 FYNNEI. CDR3 size: 14 residues. For the CDR3, the DNA is TGTGCCAGCAGGCTGCGGGACACCCCTAGGATGGCTTTCTTT. Translated: CASRLRDTPRMAFF.

This clonotype has a count of ten or more. This chain connects TRBV19 to TRBJ2-3; the match to TRBD2 covers 13 bases. V lost 3 bases and J lost 6; bases outside the gene matches: 3. The CDR3 runs to 15 residues. CDR1 LNHDA and CDR2 SQIVND come from the germline V gene (reference sequence). The chain's CDR3 is CASSIETSGRDTQYF. In DNA form, the CDR3 reads TGTGCCAGTAGTATCGAGACTAGCGGGAGGGATACGCAGTATTTT.

This clonotype was recorded at least ten times. The rearrangement joins TRBV20-1 to TRBJ2-5; perhaps TRBD2 as D (6 bases). Trimming stripped 5 bases from V and 1 base from J, with 17 bases between. Germline values: CDR1 DFQATT, CDR2 SNEGSKA (reference sequence). This CDR3 comprises 15 residues. DNA of the CDR3: TGCAGTGCTTACCGCGTGGCTAGCGCCCAAGAGACCCAGTACTTC. Translation: CSAYRVASAQETQYF.

The chain is built from TRBV29-1 and TRBJ2-7, with a tentative D call TRBD2 (6 bases). CDR1 SQVTM and CDR2 ANQGSEA come from the germline V gene. The CDR3 extends over 14 amino acids. Trimming removed 2 bases from V and 2 bases from J, with 13 bases in between. Here the CDR3 reads CSVESSGRTYEQYF. In DNA form, the CDR3 reads TGCAGCGTTGAAAGTAGCGGTCGCACCTACGAGCAGTACTTC.

This clonotype was seen repeatedly, ten times or more. The rearrangement uses TRBV10-3 and TRBJ1-2; D may be TRBD1 (5 bases). The CDR3 sequence is 11 residues long. In germline, CDR1 is ENHRY, CDR2 SYGVKD. The ends were cut back, 4 bases at V and 6 bases at J, with 6 bases in the middle. The CDR3 sequence: CAISGGNGYTF. CDR3 DNA: TGTGCCATCAGTGGGGGGAATGGCTACACCTTC.

This clonotype was picked up many times. Germline and junction disagree at one end, which may indicate a read error. The chain combines TRBV6-5 with TRBJ1-2; D not resolved. CDR1 MNHEY and CDR2 SVGAGI come from the germline V gene. CDR3 length: 9 residues. The CDR3 here is CASSYPQAF. As DNA, the CDR3 is TGTGCCAGCAGTTACCCCCAAGCCTTC.

This clonotype was detected ten times or more. CDR3: CSASGAGAMSYNEQFF. The CDR3 DNA follows: TGCAGTGCTAGCGGCGCGGGAGCCATGTCGTACAATGAGCAGTTCTTC. The chain employs TRBV20-1 and TRBJ2-1; 7 bases are a match to TRBD2. This CDR3 is built from 16 residues. Germline values: CDR1 DFQATT, CDR2 SNEGSKA (reference sequence). With V trimmed by 3 bases and J by 4 bases, 12 bases remained unmatched.

This clonotype was recorded a few times. J is TRBJ2-3 and V is TRBV11-2; 9 bases match TRBD2. This CDR3 spans 16 amino acids. CDR1 SGHAT and CDR2 FQNNGV come from the germline V gene. Trimming took 2 bases from V and 4 from J; bases not matched to a gene: 7. The CDR3 bases are TGTGCCAGCAGCTTATCGATCGCGGGAGGGTCAGATACGCAGTATTTT. Its translation is CASSLSIAGGSDTQYF.

Ten or more counts support this clonotype. The chain employs TRBV28 and TRBJ1-6; D might be TRBD1 (5 bases). The V end was cut by 6 bases, the J end by 9 bases, with 18 bases between. The CDR3 extends over 15 amino acids. From germline, CDR1 is MDHEN and CDR2 SYDVKM. The CDR3 region has the DNA TGTGCCAGCAGGGGCTACCGAGGGCAGGGTTCACCCCTCCACTTT. It yields the protein CASRGYRGQGSPLHF. Filled out from reference TRBV28 and TRBJ1-6, the complete variable domain reads DVKVTQSSRYLVKRTGEKVFLECVQDMDHENMFWYRQDPGLGLRLIYFSYDVKMKEKGDIPEGYSVSREKKERFSLILESASTNQTSMYLCASRGYRGQGSPLHFGNGTRLTVT.

On this clonotype: Relative to the germline gene, one junction end is altered; a read error may explain this. The chain uses TRBV7-7 and TRBJ2-2, with D possibly being TRBD1 or TRBD2 (5 bases each). Looked up from germline, CDR1 is SSHAT and CDR2 is FNYEAQ (reference sequence). The CDR3 spans 16 residues. In nucleotides, the CDR3 is TGTGCTAGCAGCTTAGCGATTGGGGGTAACACCGGGGAGCTGTTTTTT. Its protein product is CASSLAIGGNTGELFF.

The table lists this clonotype with many counts. This sequence joins TRBV19 and TRBJ2-2; D possibly uses TRBD1 or TRBD2 (6 bases each). V was trimmed by 8 bases and J by 2 bases, leaving 18 bases between them. This CDR3 has 16 residues. Per the germline V gene, CDR1 is LNHDA and CDR2 is SQIVND (reference sequence). CDR3 sequence: CASLPGGRVNTGELFF. The CDR3 bases are TGTGCCAGTCTTCCCGGGGGCAGGGTAAACACCGGGGAGCTGTTTTTT.

This clonotype was observed many times. The chain is built from TRBV6-2 or TRBV6-3 and TRBJ2-7, with D perhaps matching TRBD1 (6 bases). The CDR3 is 15 amino acids. The V end lost 1 base, the J end lost 0 bases, and 10 bases lay between the germline ends. Germline loops: CDR1 MNHEY, CDR2 SVGEGT. The CDR3 is CASSYLTGSSYEQYF. CDR3 in DNA: TGTGCCAGCAGTTACTTAACAGGGAGCTCCTACGAGCAGTACTTC.

This clonotype was detected many times. The J gene is TRBJ1-2, the V gene TRBV20-1; maybe TRBD1 (6 bases). The length of the CDR3 is 12 residues. Trimming took 6 bases from V and 6 from J, leaving 14 bases between them. The germline V gene encodes CDR1 DFQATT and CDR2 SNEGSKA (reference sequence). The CDR3 DNA follows: TGCAGTGCCCAGGGGATAGCAAATGGCTACACCTTC. Translating gives CSAQGIANGYTF.